This is a list of T cell receptor beta chains from one sample in a study of CD8 T cells in Susac syndrome. A single record per CDR3 protein comes from TCRdb applying MiXCR to the immunoSEQ multiplex PCR reads. Of under 200,000 distinct CDR3 sequences in the sample, 95% are singletons; the top ten hold around 0.16%. Sequencing was performed on CD8+ T cells from PBMCs. All receptors come from a human donor with Susac syndrome. The CDR3 runs from the conserved cysteine through the conserved F or W. The D gene is left open where the match is weak. Not all rows give a size; the values are once, few, many and, for expanded clones, a class.

V,D,J,size,CDR3,DNA
TRBV5-1,.,TRBJ2-7,.,CASSYPGSDEQYF,TGCGCCAGCAGCTACCCAGGGAGCGACGAGCAGTACTTC
TRBV27,TRBD1,TRBJ2-7,.,CASSLGTGPLLEQYF,TGTGCCAGCAGTTTAGGGACAGGGCCCTTACTGGAGCAGTACTTC
TRBV4-1,.,TRBJ2-5,.,CASSQDSASVETQYF,TGCGCCAGCAGCCAAGATTCAGCGTCCGTAGAGACCCAGTACTTC
TRBV4-1,TRBD1,TRBJ2-7,.,CASSQEFRQGAYEQYF,TGCGCCAGCAGCCAAGAGTTTCGGCAGGGGGCTTACGAGCAGTACTTC
TRBV27,.,TRBJ2-1,.,CASSFPGKHEQFF,TGTGCCAGCAGTTTTCCAGGGAAGCATGAGCAGTTCTTC
TRBV15,TRBD1,TRBJ1-5,once,CATSRGGQGPNQPQHF,TGTGCCACCAGCAGAGGGGGACAGGGTCCCAATCAGCCCCAGCATTTT
TRBV30,.,TRBJ1-1,once,CAWSQGSLNTEAFF,TGTGCCTGGAGTCAAGGATCCCTCAACACTGAAGCTTTCTTT
TRBV9,.,TRBJ2-3,.,CASSPPGAGTDTQYF,TGTGCCAGCAGCCCCCCTGGGGCGGGCACAGATACGCAGTATTTT
TRBV12-3/TRBV12-4,TRBD1,TRBJ1-4,.,CASSSQGAANEKLFF,TGTGCCAGCAGTTCTCAGGGGGCAGCTAATGAAAAACTGTTTTTT
TRBV7-9,.,TRBJ2-3,.,CASSPLEGAGRDTQYF,TGTGCCAGCAGCCCCCTCGAGGGCGCCGGAAGAGATACGCAGTATTTT
TRBV20-1,.,TRBJ1-3,.,CSASIVGSGNTIYF,TGCAGTGCTAGTATCGTGGGGTCCGGAAACACCATATATTTT
TRBV6-5,.,TRBJ2-7,.,CASSYRGGGEQYF,TGTGCCAGCAGTTACAGGGGAGGAGGCGAGCAGTACTTC
TRBV28,.,TRBJ2-7,.,CASTNGGEQYF,TGTGCCAGCACCAATGGTGGGGAGCAGTACTTC
TRBV6-5,.,TRBJ1-2,.,CASSYSSRQYGYTF,TGTGCCAGCAGTTACTCGAGTCGGCAGTATGGCTACACCTTC
TRBV9,.,TRBJ2-7,.,CASSVGSKYEQYF,TGTGCCAGCAGCGTCGGCAGCAAGTACGAGCAGTACTTC
TRBV19,.,TRBJ1-1,.,CASSWGFASEAFF,TGTGCCAGTAGTTGGGGGTTTGCGTCAGAAGCTTTCTTT
TRBV2,.,TRBJ2-1,.,CASKDYLREAEQFF,TGTGCCAGCAAGGATTACCTTCGAGAGGCAGAGCAGTTCTTC
TRBV4-1,.,TRBJ2-5,.,CASSQAYTSTRRETQYF,TGCGCCAGCAGCCAAGCTTATACGTCAACGAGGCGGGAGACCCAGTACTTC
TRBV7-9,.,TRBJ2-2,once,CASSLVRASGELFF,TGTGCCAGCAGCTTAGTTCGCGCCTCCGGGGAGCTGTTTTTT
TRBV7-3,.,TRBJ1-1,once,CASSMGGLNTEAFF,TGTGCCAGCAGCATGGGGGGGCTGAACACTGAAGCTTTCTTT
TRBV9,.,TRBJ2-7,once,CASTRGGDFYEQYF,TGTGCCAGCACCCGAGGAGGGGATTTCTACGAGCAGTACTTC
TRBV4-1,.,TRBJ1-5,.,CASSQESLGSGWRQPQHF,TGCGCCAGCAGCCAAGAATCGCTCGGGTCAGGGTGGCGCCAGCCCCAGCATTTT
TRBV15,TRBD1,TRBJ2-1,.,CATRDRVDEQFF,TGTGCCACCAGGGACAGGGTGGATGAGCAGTTCTTC
TRBV25-1,TRBD1,TRBJ2-5,.,CASRRRTGAQETQYF,TGTGCCAGCAGACGACGGACAGGAGCACAAGAGACCCAGTACTTC
TRBV2,.,TRBJ2-2,.,CASSGSGEDTGELFF,TGTGCCAGCAGTGGGTCCGGTGAAGACACCGGGGAGCTGTTTTTT
TRBV6-1,.,TRBJ2-7,.,CASSEYLPVTPPYEQYF,TGTGCCAGCAGTGAATACCTCCCGGTCACCCCACCCTACGAGCAGTACTTC
TRBV20-1,TRBD2,TRBJ2-7,.,CSARERKLIGGYYEQYF,TGCAGTGCTAGAGAACGGAAATTGATCGGGGGGTACTACGAGCAGTACTTC
TRBV5-4,.,TRBJ1-2,once,CASKKGGYGYTF,TGTGCCAGCAAGAAGGGCGGCTATGGCTACACCTTC
TRBV30,.,TRBJ2-1,.,CAWSVTGHEQFF,TGTGCCTGGAGTGTAACAGGTCATGAGCAGTTCTTC
TRBV3-1,.,TRBJ2-7,.,CASSQEAYEQYF,TGTGCCAGCAGCCAAGAGGCCTACGAGCAGTACTTC
TRBV13,TRBD1,TRBJ2-7,once,CASSPQGGQGAYEQYF,TGTGCCAGCAGCCCACAGGGGGGACAGGGAGCCTACGAGCAGTACTTC
TRBV4-1,.,TRBJ2-7,.,CASSLGHGYEQYF,TGCGCCAGCAGCCTCGGACACGGTTACGAGCAGTACTTC
TRBV28,.,TRBJ1-2,.,CASSLGEGGYTF,TGTGCCAGCAGTTTGGGGGAGGGCGGCTACACCTTC
TRBV5-4,.,TRBJ1-2,.,CASSLAAVTTGYTF,TGTGCCAGCAGCTTGGCCGCGGTGACGACAGGCTACACCTTC
TRBV3-1,TRBD2,TRBJ2-7,.,CASSQDMGTSSYEQYF,TGTGCCAGCAGCCAAGATATGGGGACTAGCTCCTACGAGCAGTACTTC
TRBV6-5,.,TRBJ2-1,once,CASSYSLGELHNEQFF,TGTGCCAGCAGTTATTCTCTGGGGGAGCTACACAATGAGCAGTTCTTC
TRBV9,TRBD2,TRBJ2-1,.,CASSASGVYNEQFF,TGTGCCAGCAGCGCTAGCGGAGTTTACAATGAGCAGTTCTTC
TRBV7-2,TRBD2,TRBJ2-7,.,CASSLMQPGLVLEYEQYF,TGTGCCAGCAGCTTAATGCAACCGGGACTAGTGCTGGAATACGAGCAGTACTTC
TRBV6-1,.,TRBJ1-5,.,CASSDRSRNQPQHF,TGTGCCAGCAGTGACAGATCCCGCAATCAGCCCCAGCATTTT
TRBV29-1,.,TRBJ2-7,.,CSVVVQTFSYEQYF,TGCAGCGTTGTAGTACAGACCTTCTCCTACGAGCAGTACTTC
TRBV12-5,TRBD1,TRBJ1-2,.,CASGSPFGTGPLPYGYTF,TGTGCTAGTGGTTCTCCCTTCGGGACAGGGCCTCTCCCTTATGGCTACACCTTC
TRBV7-9,.,TRBJ1-1,.,CASRLRDGLMNTEAFF,TGTGCCAGCAGACTCCGGGACGGCCTTATGAACACTGAAGCTTTCTTT
TRBV6-5,.,TRBJ1-2,.,CASSYGSEFSTGYTF,TGTGCCAGCAGTTACGGGTCAGAATTTTCTACTGGCTACACCTTC
TRBV12-3/TRBV12-4,TRBD2,TRBJ2-1,.,CASSLSGGPEEQFF,TGTGCCAGCAGTTTAAGCGGGGGGCCGGAGGAGCAGTTCTTC
TRBV11-2,.,TRBJ2-5,.,CASSLELSSETQYF,TGTGCCAGCAGCTTAGAGCTATCTTCCGAGACCCAGTACTTC
TRBV29-1,TRBD2,TRBJ2-3,.,CSAAPPSGGTDTQYF,TGCAGCGCAGCCCCACCTAGCGGAGGCACAGATACGCAGTATTTT
TRBV7-9,.,TRBJ2-7,.,CASSFGEPQYEQYF,TGTGCCAGCAGCTTTGGGGAACCCCAGTACGAGCAGTACTTC
TRBV30,.,TRBJ1-2,.,CAWSVGFGYGYTF,TGTGCCTGGAGTGTAGGATTCGGCTATGGCTACACCTTC
TRBV20-1,.,TRBJ2-1,.,CSARGASGINEQFF,TGCAGTGCTAGGGGGGCTAGCGGAATCAATGAGCAGTTCTTC
TRBV5-6,TRBD2,TRBJ2-2,.,CASMTSSGGASGELFF,TGTGCCAGCATGACTTCCAGCGGGGGGGCCTCCGGGGAGCTGTTTTTT
TRBV12-3/TRBV12-4,.,TRBJ1-5,.,CASSPLGGGSSNQPQHF,TGTGCCAGCAGTCCCCTTGGTGGAGGGAGTAGCAATCAGCCCCAGCATTTT
TRBV7-9,TRBD2,TRBJ2-7,.,CASSSGRAGLTSYEQYF,TGTGCCAGCAGCTCCGGTAGAGCGGGGCTAACCTCCTACGAGCAGTACTTC